Following are 18 T cell receptor beta chains from one sample sequenced in a study of PD-1 blockade in classical Hodgkin lymphoma. Every one of the patients relapsed after autologous stem cell transplantation (brentuximab vedotin exposure was variable). TCRdb's copy holds only in-frame clones and misses some; the assay was immunoSEQ multiplex PCR. The repertoire consists of around 99,000 clones, with 75% to 85% occurring once and the leading ten covering under 20%. Sequencing was performed on peripheral blood mononuclear cells (PBMCs), taken before the second cycle of nivolumab. These receptors all come from a human donor with classical Hodgkin lymphoma.

V and J are TRBV4-1 and TRBJ2-5; possible D gene TRBD1, 6 bases. This CDR3 comprises 20 residues. V was clipped by 0 bases and J by 4 bases, with 27 bases between them. From germline, CDR1 is MGHRA and CDR2 YSYEKL. Here the CDR3 reads CASSQDDVTVAQGRGETQYF. In nucleotides, the CDR3 is TGCGCCAGCAGCCAAGATGATGTTACAGTAGCACAGGGCCGTGGAGAGACCCAGTACTTC.

The rearrangement joins TRBV5-8 to TRBJ2-5; D unclear. V dropped 2 bases and J dropped 1 base, with 3 bases sitting between them. Looked up from germline, CDR1 is SGHTS and CDR2 is YDEGEE. The CDR3 spans 12 residues. CDR3: CASSFLQETQYF. The DNA for the CDR3 is TGTGCCAGCAGCTTCCTCCAAGAGACCCAGTACTTC.

This clone was seen a handful of times. J is TRBJ1-1 and V is TRBV6-6; D might be TRBD1 (6 bases). CDR3 length equals 14 residues. Germline V gene data show CDR1 as MNHNY and CDR2 as SVGAGI (reference sequence). The ends were cut back, 8 bases at V and 5 bases at J, with 18 bases in the middle. The CDR3 reads CASGSGVMVTEAFF. DNA for the CDR3: TGTGCCAGCGGCTCAGGGGTAATGGTAACTGAAGCTTTCTTT.

This clone showed up just once. This chain links TRBV6-1 with TRBJ1-4; possibly TRBD1 for D (6 bases). This CDR3 region has 15 residues. CDR1 is MNHNS, CDR2 SASEGT, per germline. Trimming took off 7 bases at V and 7 bases at J, with 19 bases between the two ends. The CDR3 nucleotides are TGTGCCAGCACCGGAGGTGGGGGCGCGGTTGAAAAACTGTTTTTT. Residues: CASTGGGGAVEKLFF.

In this sample, this clone turned up a few times. At one end the junction does not follow the germline gene, possibly because of a read error. The V call is TRBV6-5, the J call TRBJ2-5, with unresolved D. The CDR3 contains 11 residues. Looked up from germline, CDR1 is MNHEY and CDR2 is SVGAGI. Written as DNA, the CDR3 is TGTGCCACCAGTCGGCAAGAGACCCAGTACTTC. It translates to CATSRQETQYF.

This clone was recorded only once. This chain connects TRBV7-8 to TRBJ2-2; D is ambiguous. The germline V gene has CDR1 SGHVS and CDR2 FQNEAQ. Trimming stripped 1 base from V and 2 bases from J, with 8 bases between. This CDR3 is built from 15 residues. The CDR3 sequence: CASSLVGINTGELFF. For the CDR3, the DNA is TGTGCCAGCAGCTTAGTGGGAATAAACACCGGGGAGCTGTTTTTT.

On this clone: The CDR3 carries no conserved terminal phenylalanine or tryptophan, so it likely arises from a read error. The rearrangement uses TRBV27 and TRBJ2-7; TRBD2 agrees at 7 bases. Trimming cost V 4 bases and J 2 bases; bases outside gene matches: 14. CDR1 and CDR2 from the germline V gene are MNHEY and SMNVEV (reference sequence). This CDR3 is built from 17 residues. The CDR3 DNA reads as TGTGCCAGCAGTTCCACTCGGGGCGGGAGCGCGACCTACGAGCAGTACCTC. Amino acids: CASSSTRGGSATYEQYL.

The chain links TRBV5-1 to TRBJ2-7, with D maybe TRBD2 (6 bases). CDR3 length: 14 residues. Trimming shortened V by 3 bases and J by 3 bases, and 13 bases separated the two germline ends. Germline V CDR1 and CDR2: SGHRS, YFSETQ. The CDR3 bases are TGCGCCAGCAGCTCTCGCGGCGGGAACTACGAGCAGTACTTC. Translation gives CASSSRGGNYEQYF.

This clone occurred once. The genes are TRBV5-1 and TRBJ2-5, with D unresolved. Germline loops: CDR1 SGHRS, CDR2 YFSETQ. There are 15 residues in the CDR3. V shed 4 bases and J shed 0 bases, with 13 bases lying between them. The CDR3 region has the DNA TGCGCCAGCAGCCGGGCCCAACTCTACCAAGAGACCCAGTACTTC. Protein sequence: CASSRAQLYQETQYF.

This rearrangement joins TRBV7-8 to TRBJ2-3; the D is unclear. Trimming stripped 2 bases from V and 3 bases from J, with 6 bases between. This CDR3 is 13 amino acids long. Looked up from germline, CDR1 is SGHVS and CDR2 is FQNEAQ. The CDR3 protein is CASSLIRTDTQYF. The DNA for the CDR3 is TGTGCCAGCAGCTTAATACGGACAGATACGCAGTATTTT.

This clone was recorded once. The V gene is TRBV6-1, the J gene TRBJ1-4; D is ambiguous. Germline CDR1 MNHNS, CDR2 SASEGT. The CDR3 is made up of 15 amino acids. The V and J ends lost 0 bases and 5 bases respectively, with 10 bases between them. The CDR3 reads CASSEASGLNEKLFF. CDR3 coding DNA: TGTGCCAGCAGTGAAGCCTCAGGTTTAAATGAAAAACTGTTTTTT.

This clone showed up just once. The chain has TRBV18 and TRBJ2-7, with TRBD1 identical over 8 bases. This CDR3 is built from 14 residues. Germline trimming cut 3 bases from V and 6 bases from J; bases unmatched to any gene: 7. The germline V gene has CDR1 KGHSH and CDR2 LQKENI. The CDR3 nucleotides read TGTGCCAGCTCACCTAACGACAGGGGCGGCGAGCAGTACTTC. Residues: CASSPNDRGGEQYF.

V gene TRBV21-1 combines with J gene TRBJ2-1; TRBD2 reflects the table's D call only, with no check against the DNA. TRBV21-1 is reported as a pseudogene. The CDR3 is 19 amino acids. The CDR3 is CASSKVGGRLSTTYNEQFF. For the CDR3, the DNA is TGTGCCAGCAGCAAAGTGGGCGGGAGGTTATCTACTACGTACAATGAGCAGTTCTTC.

J is TRBJ1-2 and V is TRBV6-1; weak D call: TRBD1 (6 bases). Looked up from germline, CDR1 is MNHNS and CDR2 is SASEGT. Trimming pared 6 bases from V and 8 bases from J, leaving 19 bases between. The CDR3 is made up of 14 amino acids. CDR3 sequence reads: CASRHRVGNGGYTF. The CDR3 DNA follows: TGTGCCAGCAGACACAGGGTGGGGAATGGGGGCTACACCTTC.

The chain is built from TRBV6-5 and TRBJ2-1; unclear D gene. CDR3 length: 13 residues. Germline V gene data show CDR1 as MNHEY and CDR2 as SVGAGI. The V and J ends lost 5 bases and 6 bases respectively, with 11 bases between them. CDR3 nucleotides: TGTGCCAGCAGTCTCGTTCAATCCAATGAGCAGTTCTTC. Amino acid sequence: CASSLVQSNEQFF.

The chain employs TRBV9 and TRBJ2-1; TRBD2 aligns across 8 bases. The V and J ends lost 0 bases and 8 bases, in that order; junction bases with no gene match: 4. The germline V gene has CDR1 SGDLS and CDR2 YYNGEE. The length of the CDR3 is 14 residues. CDR3 nucleotides: TGTGCCAGCAGCGTAGATCTAGCGGGTTATGAGCAGTTCTTC. The encoded protein is CASSVDLAGYEQFF. Using reference TRBV9 and TRBJ2-1 for the parts outside the CDR3, the full variable domain is DSGVTQTPKHLITATGQRVTLRCSPRSGDLSVYWYQQSLDQGLQFLIQYYNGEERAKGNILERFSAQQFPDLHSELNLSSLELGDSALYFCASSVDLAGYEQFFGPGTRLTVL.

This clone is a singleton in its sample. The V gene is TRBV25-1, the J gene TRBJ2-7; no definite D call. There are 13 residues in the CDR3. Looked up from germline, CDR1 is MGHDK and CDR2 is SYGVNS. Trimming pared 4 bases from V and 0 bases from J, leaving 7 bases between. CDR3 coding DNA: TGTGCCAGCAGTGGGACGGACTCCTACGAGCAGTACTTC. Its protein product is CASSGTDSYEQYF.

The sample holds a few counts of this clone. The chain recombines TRBV30 with TRBJ2-3; D gene ambiguous. Trimming took off 1 base at V and 8 bases at J, with 13 bases between the two ends. CDR3 length: 13 residues. The germline V gene has CDR1 GTSNPN and CDR2 SVGIG (reference sequence). CDR3 amino acids: CAWSGPAKGTQYF. CDR3 nucleotide sequence: TGTGCCTGGAGTGGGCCAGCAAAGGGTACGCAGTATTTT.